What follows are 16 T cell receptor beta chains derived from one specimen sequenced in a study of blood T cell repertoires in COVID-19. TCRdb keeps only in-frame clones here, not all; method: immunoSEQ multiplex PCR. The sample yields 250,000 to 350,000 clones, 75% to 95% seen once. Sequencing was done on a sample of PBMCs or T cells enriched from blood (not recorded which). The receptor set was obtained from a woman in her twenties or thirties who had recovered from COVID-19.

This chain uses TRBV24-1 with TRBJ1-2, with 10 bases identical to TRBD1. V shed 2 bases and J 8 bases; nucleotides not matched to a gene: 10. This CDR3 has 16 amino acids. The V gene's germline CDR1 is KGHDR and CDR2 SFDVKD. The CDR3 DNA reads TGTGCCACCAGTGATTCCGGGACAGGGGTTGTGCGGGGCTACACCTTC. Encoded protein: CATSDSGTGVVRGYTF.

The chain has TRBV12-3 or TRBV12-4 and TRBJ2-7; tentative D call: TRBD1 (6 bases). This CDR3 contains 13 residues. Trimming pared 7 bases from V and 7 bases from J, leaving 17 bases between. CDR3 residues: CASKTNTGSEQYF. The CDR3 nucleotides read TGTGCCAGCAAAACCAATACAGGGTCGGAGCAGTACTTC.

The chain links TRBV10-3 to TRBJ1-2; 7 bases are shared with TRBD1. Germline loops: CDR1 ENHRY, CDR2 SYGVKD. The CDR3 length is 15 residues. V gave up 2 bases and J gave up 2 bases; unmatched junction bases: 5. CDR3 amino acids: CAISETTGSNYGYTF. The CDR3 region has the DNA TGTGCCATCAGTGAGACGACAGGGTCAAACTATGGCTACACCTTC.

V is TRBV28 and J is TRBJ2-1; D is ambiguous. Germline V gene sequence: CDR1 MDHEN, CDR2 SYDVKM. The CDR3 consists of 13 residues. Trimming shortened V by 2 bases and J by 4 bases, and 6 bases separated the two germline ends. The CDR3 sequence is CASSLGSYNEQFF. CDR3 nucleotide sequence: TGTGCCAGCAGTTTAGGCTCGTACAATGAGCAGTTCTTC.

CDR3 sequence: CASSFQTGDEKLFF. CDR3 in DNA: TGCGCCAGCAGCTTCCAAACAGGAGATGAAAAACTGTTTTTT. The V and J genes are TRBV5-1 and TRBJ1-4; possible D gene TRBD1, 5 bases. The V end was cut by 2 bases, the J end by 6 bases, with 11 bases between. The CDR3 length is 14 residues. Germline CDR1 and CDR2: SGHRS and YFSETQ.

The genes are TRBV30 and TRBJ2-1; D gene unclear. The germline CDR1 and CDR2 sequences are GTSNPN and SVGIG (reference sequence). CDR3 length equals 14 residues. Trimming removed 1 base from V and 4 bases from J, with 11 bases in between. This chain's CDR3 is CAWSDEQLYNEQFF. CDR3 in DNA: TGTGCCTGGAGTGACGAGCAACTTTACAATGAGCAGTTCTTC. Using reference TRBV30 and TRBJ2-1 for the parts outside the CDR3, the full variable domain is SQTIHQWPATLVQPVGSPLSLECTVEGTSNPNLYWYRQAAGRGLQLLFYSVGIGQISSEVPQNLSASRPQDRQFILSSKKLLLSDSGFYLCAWSDEQLYNEQFFGPGTRLTVL.

The chain joins TRBV12-5 to TRBJ1-1; D remains unclear. The CDR3 runs to 12 residues. Germline CDR1 is LGHNT and CDR2 is FRNRAP. Trimming removed 4 bases at V and 6 bases at J, with 9 bases between. CDR3 sequence (DNA): TGTGCTAGTGGTTACACGGGAGCTGAAGCTTTCTTT. The encoded protein is CASGYTGAEAFF.

This clone appeared once. This chain links TRBV29-1 with TRBJ2-3; 9 positions match TRBD1. The CDR3 has 13 amino acids. Germline V lookup: CDR1 SQVTM, CDR2 ANQGSEA. V lost 7 bases to trimming and J lost 1 base; unmatched junction nucleotides: 3. CDR3 amino acids: CSGRDRGTDTQYF. The CDR3 bases are TGCAGCGGCCGGGACAGGGGCACAGATACGCAGTATTTT.

The V and J genes are TRBV7-8 and TRBJ2-5; 11 nucleotides agree with TRBD2. Germline V gene sequence: CDR1 SGHVS, CDR2 FQNEAQ. The CDR3 has 18 residues. The V segment lost 6 bases and the J segment 5 bases; nucleotides outside the gene matches: 17. CDR3 in DNA: TGTGCCAGCAGTCTCCAGATGGGGGGTAGCGGGAGGGTTGAGACCCAGTACTTC. Translating it yields CASSLQMGGSGRVETQYF.

The CDR3, as DNA: TGCGCCAGCAGCTTCGGACAGGGGGCATACACAGATACGCAGTATTTT. This translates into CASSFGQGAYTDTQYF. The rearrangement uses TRBV5-1 and TRBJ2-3; 11 bases match TRBD1. V shed 2 bases, J shed 2 bases, and the junction held 4 bases outside the gene matches. Germline V lookup: CDR1 SGHRS, CDR2 YFSETQ. This CDR3 comprises 16 residues. Full variable domain (missing parts from reference TRBV5-1 and TRBJ2-3): KAGVTQTPRYLIKTRGQQVTLSCSPISGHRSVSWYQQTPGQGLQFLFEYFSETQRNKGNFPGRFSGRQFSNSRSEMNVSTLELGDSALYLCASSFGQGAYTDTQYFGPGTRLTVL.

This chain links TRBV6-1 with TRBJ2-7; maybe TRBD2 (6 bases). The CDR3 has 18 amino acids. Germline CDR1 and CDR2: MNHNS and SASEGT. The V end was cut by 4 bases, the J end by 0 bases, with 22 bases between. The CDR3 bases are TGTGCCAGCAGTGGTCGGCTTAGAACTAGCACCAGCTCCTACGAGCAGTACTTC. Translating gives CASSGRLRTSTSSYEQYF.

The chain uses TRBV28 and TRBJ2-2; D unclear. V was cut by 2 bases and J by 5 bases, with 9 bases left in between. This CDR3 has 14 residues. Germline values: CDR1 MDHEN, CDR2 SYDVKM. CDR3 residues: CASSLALETGELFF. The CDR3 nucleotides are TGTGCCAGCAGTTTAGCTTTGGAGACCGGGGAGCTGTTTTTT.

In DNA, the CDR3 is TGCGCCAGCAGGCCGGGACTACAACTTGCAACTAATGAAAAACTGTTTTTT. Protein product: CASRPGLQLATNEKLFF. The chain links TRBV5-1 to TRBJ1-4; a weak D match, TRBD1 (5 bases). Germline loops: CDR1 SGHRS, CDR2 YFSETQ. This CDR3 is 17 amino acids long. The V end lost 5 bases, the J end lost 0 bases, and 17 bases lay between the germline ends.

As concerns this clone: The same CDR3 arises from other DNA sequences in this sample as well. The CDR3 coding sequence is TGTGCCAGTAGCCCGGACGGGAATAATTCACCCCTCCACTTT. It yields the protein CASSPDGNNSPLHF. The chain is built from TRBV7-9 and TRBJ1-6; D ambiguous. Trimming shortened V by 9 bases and J by 5 bases, and 14 bases separated the two germline ends. Looked up from germline, CDR1 is SEHNR and CDR2 is FQNEAQ (reference sequence). The CDR3 extends over 14 amino acids.

The chain has TRBV10-2 and TRBJ1-2; 7 bases map to TRBD1. The CDR3 length is 14 residues. V was clipped by 8 bases and J by 2 bases; unmatched bases: 8. CDR1 WSHSY and CDR2 SAAADI come from the germline V gene. CDR3 bases: TGCGCCAGCGGAGGGGACAGTCCCAACTATGGCTACACCTTC. The encoded protein is CASGGDSPNYGYTF.

The V call is TRBV4-2, the J call TRBJ2-5; D not certain. With 0 bases removed from V and 7 bases from J, the gap between germline ends came to 12 bases. CDR3 length: 14 residues. Per the germline V gene, CDR1 is LGHNA and CDR2 is YNFKEQ. The CDR3: CASSQDYGFGTQYF. The CDR3 nucleotides read TGTGCCAGCAGCCAAGATTACGGGTTCGGGACCCAGTACTTC.